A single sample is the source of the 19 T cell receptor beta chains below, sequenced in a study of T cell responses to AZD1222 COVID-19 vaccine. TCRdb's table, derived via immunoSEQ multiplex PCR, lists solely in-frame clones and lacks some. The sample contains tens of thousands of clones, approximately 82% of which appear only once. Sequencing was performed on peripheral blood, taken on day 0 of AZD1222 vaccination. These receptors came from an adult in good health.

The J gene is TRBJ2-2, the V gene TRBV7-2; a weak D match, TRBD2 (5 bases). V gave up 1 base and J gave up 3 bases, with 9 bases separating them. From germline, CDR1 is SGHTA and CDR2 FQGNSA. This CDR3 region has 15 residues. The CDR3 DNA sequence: TGTGCCAGCAGCTTAGTGGGAGCGGACACCGGGGAGCTGTTTTTT. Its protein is CASSLVGADTGELFF.

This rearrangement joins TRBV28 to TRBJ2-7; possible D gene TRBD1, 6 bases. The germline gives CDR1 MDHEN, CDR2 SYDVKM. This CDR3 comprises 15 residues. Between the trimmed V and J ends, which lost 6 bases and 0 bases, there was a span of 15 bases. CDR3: CASRPTGLGSYEQYF. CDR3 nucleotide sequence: TGTGCCAGCAGACCCACAGGGCTCGGCTCCTACGAGCAGTACTTC. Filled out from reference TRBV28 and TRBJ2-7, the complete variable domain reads DVKVTQSSRYLVKRTGEKVFLECVQDMDHENMFWYRQDPGLGLRLIYFSYDVKMKEKGDIPEGYSVSREKKERFSLILESASTNQTSMYLCASRPTGLGSYEQYFGPGTRLTVT.

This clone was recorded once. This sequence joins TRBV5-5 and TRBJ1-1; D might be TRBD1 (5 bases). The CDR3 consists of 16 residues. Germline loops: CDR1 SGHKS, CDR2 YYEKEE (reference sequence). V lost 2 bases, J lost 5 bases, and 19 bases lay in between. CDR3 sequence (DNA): TGTGCCAGCAGCTTAAATTCCGACAGATTGTGGACTGAAGCTTTCTTT. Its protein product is CASSLNSDRLWTEAFF.

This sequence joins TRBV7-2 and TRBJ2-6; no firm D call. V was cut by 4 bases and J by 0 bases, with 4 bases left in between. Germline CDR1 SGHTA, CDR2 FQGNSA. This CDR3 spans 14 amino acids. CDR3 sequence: CASSSDSGANVLTF. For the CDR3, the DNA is TGTGCCAGCAGCTCCGACTCTGGGGCCAACGTCCTGACTTTC.

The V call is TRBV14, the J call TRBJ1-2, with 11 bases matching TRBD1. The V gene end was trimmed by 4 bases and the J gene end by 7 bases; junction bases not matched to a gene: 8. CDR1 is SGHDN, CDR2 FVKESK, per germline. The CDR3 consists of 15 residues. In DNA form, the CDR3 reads TGTGCCAGCAGCCCTCGGACAGGGGGCGCCGGTGGCTACACCTTC. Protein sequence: CASSPRTGGAGGYTF.

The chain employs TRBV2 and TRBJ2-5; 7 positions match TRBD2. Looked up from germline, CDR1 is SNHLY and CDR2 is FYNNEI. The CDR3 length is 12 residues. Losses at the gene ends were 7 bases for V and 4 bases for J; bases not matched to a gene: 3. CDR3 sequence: CASTIAGETQYF. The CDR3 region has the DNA TGTGCCAGCACCATAGCGGGAGAGACCCAGTACTTC.

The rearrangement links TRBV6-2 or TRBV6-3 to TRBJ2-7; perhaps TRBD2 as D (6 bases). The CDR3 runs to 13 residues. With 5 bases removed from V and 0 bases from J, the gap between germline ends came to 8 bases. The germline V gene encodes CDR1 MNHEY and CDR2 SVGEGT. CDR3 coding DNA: TGTGCCAGCAGTGACGGGAGCTCCTACGAGCAGTACTTC. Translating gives CASSDGSSYEQYF.

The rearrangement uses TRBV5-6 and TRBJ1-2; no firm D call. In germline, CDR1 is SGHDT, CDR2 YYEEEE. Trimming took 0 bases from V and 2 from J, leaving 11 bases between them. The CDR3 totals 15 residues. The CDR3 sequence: CASSLEWGANYGYTF. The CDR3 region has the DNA TGTGCCAGCAGCTTGGAATGGGGAGCCAACTATGGCTACACCTTC.

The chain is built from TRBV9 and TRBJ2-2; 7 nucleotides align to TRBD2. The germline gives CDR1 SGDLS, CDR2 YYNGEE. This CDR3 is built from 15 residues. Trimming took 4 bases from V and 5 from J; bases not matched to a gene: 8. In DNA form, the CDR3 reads TGTGCCAGCAGCTTTACTAGCGAGGGAACCGGGGAGCTGTTTTTT. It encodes CASSFTSEGTGELFF.

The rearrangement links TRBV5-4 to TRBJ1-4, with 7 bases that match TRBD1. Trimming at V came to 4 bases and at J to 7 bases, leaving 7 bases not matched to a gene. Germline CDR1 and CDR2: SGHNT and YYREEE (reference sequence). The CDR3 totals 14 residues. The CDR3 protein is CASSTQTGSEKLFF. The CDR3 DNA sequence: TGTGCCAGCAGCACTCAGACAGGGAGTGAAAAACTGTTTTTT.

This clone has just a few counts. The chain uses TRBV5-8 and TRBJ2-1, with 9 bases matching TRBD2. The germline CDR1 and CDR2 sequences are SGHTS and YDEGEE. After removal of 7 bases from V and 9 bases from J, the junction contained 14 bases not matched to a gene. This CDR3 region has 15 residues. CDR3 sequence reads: CASPMEASGKVEQFF. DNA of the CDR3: TGTGCCAGCCCCATGGAGGCTAGCGGGAAGGTTGAGCAGTTCTTC. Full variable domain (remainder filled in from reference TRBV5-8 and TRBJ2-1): EAGVTQSPTHLIKTRGQQATLRCSPISGHTSVYWYQQALGLGLQFLLWYDEGEERNRGNFPPRFSGRQFPNYSSELNVNALELEDSALYLCASPMEASGKVEQFFGPGTRLTVL.

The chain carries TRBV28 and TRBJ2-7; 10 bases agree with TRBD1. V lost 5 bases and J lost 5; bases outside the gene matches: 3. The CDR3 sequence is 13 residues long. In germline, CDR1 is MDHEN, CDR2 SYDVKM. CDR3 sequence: CASSPGTGDEQYF. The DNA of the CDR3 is TGTGCCAGCAGTCCGGGGACAGGGGACGAGCAGTACTTC. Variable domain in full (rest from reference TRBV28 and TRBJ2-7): DVKVTQSSRYLVKRTGEKVFLECVQDMDHENMFWYRQDPGLGLRLIYFSYDVKMKEKGDIPEGYSVSREKKERFSLILESASTNQTSMYLCASSPGTGDEQYFGPGTRLTVT.

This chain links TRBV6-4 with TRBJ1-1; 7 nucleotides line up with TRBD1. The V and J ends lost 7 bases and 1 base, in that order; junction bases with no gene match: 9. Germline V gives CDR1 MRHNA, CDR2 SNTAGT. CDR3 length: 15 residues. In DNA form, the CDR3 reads TGTGCCAGCAAAAACCGGACAGGAGAGAACACTGAAGCTTTCTTT. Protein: CASKNRTGENTEAFF.

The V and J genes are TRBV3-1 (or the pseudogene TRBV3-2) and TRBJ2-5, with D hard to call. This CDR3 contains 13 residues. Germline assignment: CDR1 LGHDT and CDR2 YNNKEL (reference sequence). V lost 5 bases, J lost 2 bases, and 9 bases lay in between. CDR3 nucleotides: TGTGCCAGCAGCTCGGGCCTTCAAGAGACCCAGTACTTC. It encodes CASSSGLQETQYF.

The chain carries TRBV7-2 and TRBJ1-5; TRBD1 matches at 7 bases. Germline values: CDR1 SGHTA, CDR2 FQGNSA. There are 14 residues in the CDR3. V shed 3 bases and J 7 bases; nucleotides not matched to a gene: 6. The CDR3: CASSFTGVEQPQHF. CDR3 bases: TGTGCCAGCAGCTTCACAGGGGTGGAACAGCCCCAGCATTTT. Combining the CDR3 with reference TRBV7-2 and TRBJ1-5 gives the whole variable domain GAGVSQSPSNKVTEKGKDVELRCDPISGHTALYWYRQSLGQGLEFLIYFQGNSAPDKSGLPSDRFSAERTGGSVSTLTIQRTQQEDSAVYLCASSFTGVEQPQHFGDGTRLSIL.

The CDR3 protein is CASSLGDSGNTIYF. The CDR3 DNA is TGCGCCAGCAGCTTGGGGGACTCTGGAAACACCATATATTTT. The chain couples TRBV5-1 to TRBJ1-3; D not certain. The CDR3 length is 14 residues. In germline, CDR1 is SGHRS, CDR2 YFSETQ. V lost 0 bases and J 0 bases, leaving 4 bases between the germline ends.

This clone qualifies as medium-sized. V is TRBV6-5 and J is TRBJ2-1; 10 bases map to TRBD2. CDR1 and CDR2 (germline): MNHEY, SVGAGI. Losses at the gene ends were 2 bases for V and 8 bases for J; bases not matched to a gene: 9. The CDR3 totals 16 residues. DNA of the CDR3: TGTGCCAGCAGTTACGGGAGCGGGAGGGCCACGGATGAGCAGTTCTTC. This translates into CASSYGSGRATDEQFF.

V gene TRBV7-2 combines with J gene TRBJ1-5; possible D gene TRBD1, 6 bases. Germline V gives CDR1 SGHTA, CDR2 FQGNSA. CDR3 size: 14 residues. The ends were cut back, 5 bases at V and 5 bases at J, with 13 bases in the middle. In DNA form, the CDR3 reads TGTGCCAGCAGCCCCCAGGGGCAGGATCAGCCCCAGCATTTT. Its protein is CASSPQGQDQPQHF.

The CDR3 region is CSASTSGTSSTQYF. CDR3 coding DNA: TGCAGTGCTAGTACAAGCGGTACCTCCTCCACGCAGTATTTT. This chain joins TRBV20-1 and TRBJ2-3, with D possibly matching TRBD2 (5 bases). V lost 3 bases, J lost 9 bases, and 19 bases lay in between. The CDR3 covers 14 residues. The germline gives CDR1 DFQATT, CDR2 SNEGSKA (reference sequence).